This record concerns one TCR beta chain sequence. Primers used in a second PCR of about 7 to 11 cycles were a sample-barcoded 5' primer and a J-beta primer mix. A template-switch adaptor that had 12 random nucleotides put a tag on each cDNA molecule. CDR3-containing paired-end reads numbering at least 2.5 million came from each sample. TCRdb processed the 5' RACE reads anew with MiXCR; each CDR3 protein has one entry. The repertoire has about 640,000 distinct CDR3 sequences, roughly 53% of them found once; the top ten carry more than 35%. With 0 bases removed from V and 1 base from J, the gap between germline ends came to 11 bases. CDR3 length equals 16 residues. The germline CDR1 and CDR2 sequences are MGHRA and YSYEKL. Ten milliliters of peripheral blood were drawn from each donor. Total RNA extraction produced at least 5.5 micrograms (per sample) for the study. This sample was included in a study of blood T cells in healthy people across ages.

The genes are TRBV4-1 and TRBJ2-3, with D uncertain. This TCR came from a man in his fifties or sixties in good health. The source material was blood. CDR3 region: CASSQERHHGTDTQYF. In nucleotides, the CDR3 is TGCGCCAGCAGCCAAGAGAGGCATCACGGCACAGATACGCAGTATTTT.